This T cell receptor beta chain came from a study of CXCR3-negative and CXCR3-positive naive CD8 T cells. Germline CDR1 and CDR2: SEHNR and FQNEAQ (reference sequence). The CDR3 totals 17 residues. Libraries were UMI-labeled 5' RACE TRB cDNA. TCRdb reprocessed the 5' RACE reads and reports one entry per CDR3 protein, with no DNA. Its table lists around 160,000 distinct CDR3 sequences. Study observations and caveats: Upon cryopreservation, CXCR3 expression partially decreased, and most assays used fresh PBMCs. For CXCR3-positive naive cells, TRB CDR3s were more hydrophobic than those of CXCR3-negative naive cells. Both naive subsets had comparably high diversity; memory CD8+ cells much lower.

About this clonotype itself: As yet, its antigen is unknown.

Cells classed as naive CD8+ T cells were CD45RO-CCR7+CD27+CD95-. The rearrangement links TRBV7-9 to TRBJ1-4; TCRdb's D call, TRBD1, is unchecked because there is no DNA. Input material: naive CXCR3+ CD8+ T cells from blood. Sample subset: CD45RO-CCR7+CD27+CD95- naive CD8+ T cells expressing CXCR3 (TNR3+). The clonotype comes from a human donor in good health. Some clones in this sample may be carry-over from other donors' samples. This CDR3 is CASSSLGGGRLNEKLFF.